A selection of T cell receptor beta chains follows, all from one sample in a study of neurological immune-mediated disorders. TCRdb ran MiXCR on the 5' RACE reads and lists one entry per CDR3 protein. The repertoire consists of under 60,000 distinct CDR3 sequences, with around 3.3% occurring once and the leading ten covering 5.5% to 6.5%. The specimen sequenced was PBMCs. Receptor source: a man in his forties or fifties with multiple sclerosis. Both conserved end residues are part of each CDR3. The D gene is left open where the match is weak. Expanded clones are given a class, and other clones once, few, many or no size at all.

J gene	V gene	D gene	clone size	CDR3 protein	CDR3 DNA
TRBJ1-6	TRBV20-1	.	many	CSARDVGLISPLNF	TGCAGTGCTAGAGATGTAGGGTTAATTTCACCCCTCAACTTT
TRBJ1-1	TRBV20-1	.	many	CSARDPLGNTEAFF	TGCAGTGCTAGAGATCCCCTTGGGAACACTGAAGCTTTCTTT
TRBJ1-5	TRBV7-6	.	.	CASSPGASGFANQPQNF	TGTGCCAGCAGTCCCGGGGCATCAGGGTTCGCTAATCAGCCCCAGAATTTT
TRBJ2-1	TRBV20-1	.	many	CSAPPQGTYNEQFF	TGCAGTGCCCCCCCGCAGGGGACCTACAATGAGCAGTTCTTC
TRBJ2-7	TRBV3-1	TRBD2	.	CASSQGGGEREQYF	TGTGCCAGCAGCCAAGGCGGGGGGGAGCGAGAGCAGTACTTC
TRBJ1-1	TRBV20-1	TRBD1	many	CSAGDRLEAFF	TGCAGTGCTGGGGACAGACTTGAAGCTTTCTTT
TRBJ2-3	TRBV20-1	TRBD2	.	CSASGGGRTDTQYF	TGCAGTGCTAGTGGCGGGGGGCGCACAGATACGCAGTATTTT
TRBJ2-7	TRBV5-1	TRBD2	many	CASSLSQRGGFAYEQYF	TGCGCCAGCAGCTTGAGCCAGCGGGGGGGATTCGCCTACGAGCAGTACTTC
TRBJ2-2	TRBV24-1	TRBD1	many	CATSDSQGANTGELFF	TGTGCCACCAGTGATTCCCAGGGGGCGAACACCGGGGAGCTGTTTTTT
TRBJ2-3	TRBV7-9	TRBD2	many	CASSLKSSGGAATDTQYF	TGTGCCAGCAGCTTAAAATCTAGCGGGGGGGCAGCAACAGATACGCAGTATTTT
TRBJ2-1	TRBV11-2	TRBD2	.	CASSLVGGRYEQFF	TGTGCCAGCAGCTTAGTTGGCGGGAGATATGAGCAGTTCTTC
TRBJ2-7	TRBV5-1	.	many	CASSLVPGETYEQYF	TGCGCCAGCAGCTTGGTACCAGGGGAGACCTACGAGCAGTACTTC
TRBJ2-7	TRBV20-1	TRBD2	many	CSARAGGLSYEQYF	TGCAGTGCTCGGGCGGGGGGCTTATCCTACGAGCAGTACTTC
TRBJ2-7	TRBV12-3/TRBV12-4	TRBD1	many	CASSPGTGTYEQYF	TGTGCCAGCAGTCCCGGGACAGGCACCTACGAGCAGTACTTC
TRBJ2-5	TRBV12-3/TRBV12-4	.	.	CASSPRAGQETQYF	TGTGCCAGCAGTCCCAGAGCGGGTCAAGAGACCCAGTACTTC
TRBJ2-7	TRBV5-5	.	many	CASSLVGTYSYEQYF	TGTGCCAGCAGCTTGGTGGGGACCTACTCCTACGAGCAGTACTTC
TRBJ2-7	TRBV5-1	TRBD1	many	CASTQTGNPYEQYF	TGCGCCAGCACACAGACAGGGAACCCCTACGAGCAGTACTTC
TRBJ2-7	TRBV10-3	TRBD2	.	CAISESGGQYF	TGTGCCATCAGTGAATCGGGGGGGCAGTACTTC
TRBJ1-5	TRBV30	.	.	CAWSRASRNQPQNF	TGTGCCTGGAGCCGGGCGTCGAGGAATCAGCCCCAGAATTTT
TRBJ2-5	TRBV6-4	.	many	CASSQRNGETQYF	TGTGCCAGCAGTCAAAGGAATGGGGAGACCCAGTACTTC
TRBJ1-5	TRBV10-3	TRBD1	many	CAISASTGDQPQNF	TGTGCCATCAGTGCTTCGACAGGGGATCAGCCCCAGAATTTT
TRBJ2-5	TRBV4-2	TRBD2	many	CASSQDSGGAAIETQYF	TGTGCCAGCAGCCAAGATAGCGGGGGGGCCGCGATAGAGACCCAGTACTTC
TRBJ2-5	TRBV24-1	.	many	CATSDFRGGETQYF	TGTGCCACCAGTGATTTCCGGGGCGGGGAGACCCAGTACTTC
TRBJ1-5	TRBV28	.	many	CASSLLLTPNQPQNF	TGTGCCAGCAGTTTATTACTCACCCCCAATCAGCCCCAGAATTTT
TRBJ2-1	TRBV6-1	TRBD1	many	CASSSHLGTGINEQFF	TGTGCCAGCAGTTCCCACCTCGGGACAGGGATCAATGAGCAGTTCTTC
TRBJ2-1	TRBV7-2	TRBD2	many	CASSYPGLAANEQFF	TGTGCCAGCAGCTATCCGGGACTAGCTGCCAATGAGCAGTTCTTC
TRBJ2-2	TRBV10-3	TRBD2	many	CAISEGSGGLNTGELFF	TGTGCCATCAGTGAGGGAAGCGGGGGCCTGAACACCGGGGAGCTGTTTTTT
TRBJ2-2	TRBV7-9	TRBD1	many	CASSSRDRGATGELFF	TGTGCCAGCAGCTCTCGGGACAGGGGCGCCACCGGGGAGCTGTTTTTT
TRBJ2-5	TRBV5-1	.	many	CASSLALYQETQYF	TGCGCCAGCAGCTTGGCCCTGTACCAAGAGACCCAGTACTTC
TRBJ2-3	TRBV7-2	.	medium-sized	CASSSPGGRALTLATQYF	TGTGCCAGCAGCTCCCCAGGGGGGAGGGCCCTGACTTTGGCTACGCAGTATTTT
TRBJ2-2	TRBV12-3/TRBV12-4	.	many	CASGMGPNTGELFF	TGTGCCAGCGGAATGGGACCGAACACCGGGGAGCTGTTTTTT
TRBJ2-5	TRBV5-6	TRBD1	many	CASSSKTGKETQYF	TGTGCCAGCAGCTCCAAGACAGGGAAAGAGACCCAGTACTTC
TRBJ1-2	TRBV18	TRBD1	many	CASSPPGTGADLPVGYTF	TGTGCCAGCTCACCACCCGGGACAGGGGCCGATCTACCTGTTGGCTACACCTTC
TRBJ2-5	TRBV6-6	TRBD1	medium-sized	CASSWDRREETQYF	TGTGCCAGCAGTTGGGACAGGAGGGAAGAGACCCAGTACTTC
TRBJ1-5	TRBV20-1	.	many	CSAREGGLEPQHF	TGCAGTGCTAGAGAGGGCGGGTTAGAGCCCCAGCATTTT
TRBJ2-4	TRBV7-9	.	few	CASSLILEISTTGNIQYF	TGTGCCAGCAGCTTAATCCTGGAGATATCGACCACAGGAAACATTCAGTACTTC
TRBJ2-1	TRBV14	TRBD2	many	CASSQKTSGVGPNNEQFF	TGTGCCAGCAGCCAAAAGACTAGCGGGGTGGGCCCGAACAATGAGCAGTTCTTC
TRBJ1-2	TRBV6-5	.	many	CASSYRGEYYGYTF	TGTGCCAGCAGTTATAGAGGGGAGTACTATGGCTACACCTTC
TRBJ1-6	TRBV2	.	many	CASTPLPGNSPLHF	TGTGCCAGCACCCCCTTGCCAGGGAATTCACCCCTCCACTTT
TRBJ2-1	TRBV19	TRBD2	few	CASSIFTGGPGNEQFF	TGTGCCAGTAGTATTTTCACGGGGGGGCCAGGCAATGAGCAGTTCTTC